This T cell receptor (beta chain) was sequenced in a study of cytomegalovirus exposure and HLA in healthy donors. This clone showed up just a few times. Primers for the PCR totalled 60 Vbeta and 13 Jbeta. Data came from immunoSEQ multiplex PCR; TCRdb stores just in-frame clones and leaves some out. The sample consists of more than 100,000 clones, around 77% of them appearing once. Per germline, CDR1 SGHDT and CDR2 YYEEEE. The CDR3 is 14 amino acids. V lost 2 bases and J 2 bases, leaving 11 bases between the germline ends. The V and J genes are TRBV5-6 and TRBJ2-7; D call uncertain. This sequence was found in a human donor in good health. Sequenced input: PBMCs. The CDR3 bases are TGTGCCAGCAGCTTTAAGGTTGGGCCCTACGAGCAGTACTTC. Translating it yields CASSFKVGPYEQYF.